These T cell receptor beta chains were read from a single sample in a study of blood T cell repertoires in COVID-19. Profiled with immunoSEQ multiplex PCR; TCRdb holds only in-frame clones, not every one. This table holds about 210,000 clones, about 86% found once. Sequencing used peripheral blood. These receptors originate from a man aged 18 to 35 with active or convalescent COVID-19. The CDR3 runs from the conserved cysteine through the conserved F or W. D genes are given only for firm matches. Not all rows give a size; the values are once, few, many and, for expanded clones, a class.

d_call	j_call	clone_size	v_call	cdr3_nt	cdr3_aa
.	TRBJ1-1	.	TRBV6-5	TGTGCCAGCAGTTACTCGACTCCAGGGCCGAACACTGAAGCTTTCTTT	CASSYSTPGPNTEAFF
TRBD1	TRBJ2-4	.	TRBV12-3/TRBV12-4	TGTGCCAGCAGTTTGGGGACAGGGGACATTCAGTACTTC	CASSLGTGDIQYF
.	TRBJ2-4	once	TRBV28	TGTGCCAGCAGCTACTCTGGACAGTCCAAAAACATTCAGTACTTC	CASSYSGQSKNIQYF
.	TRBJ1-5	.	TRBV3-1/TRBV3-2	TGTGCCAGCAGCCAAGGGCAGGGTACTTCGGCCCAGCATTTT	CASSQGQGTSAQHF
.	TRBJ1-4	.	TRBV23-1	TGCGCCATCGAACGGGTCCTCCGGGAAAAACTGTTTTTT	CAIERVLREKLFF
TRBD1	TRBJ1-1	.	TRBV7-9	TGTGCCAGCAGCCAAACGGGACAGGGGCTCACTGAAGCTTTCTTT	CASSQTGQGLTEAFF
.	TRBJ1-2	few	TRBV11-2	TGTGCCAGCAGGCGCATTGGGACACTCTATGGCTACACCTTC	CASRRIGTLYGYTF
TRBD1	TRBJ1-2	once	TRBV28	TGTGCCAGCAGCCTCGGCGGGACAGGGGGCTTTTGGGGCTACACCTTC	CASSLGGTGGFWGYTF
TRBD2	TRBJ2-3	.	TRBV7-6	TGTGCCAGCAGCCCATTAGCGGGCCTAAGCACAGATACGCAGTATTTT	CASSPLAGLSTDTQYF
TRBD1	TRBJ1-5	.	TRBV27	TGTGCCAGCAGTTTATACCAGGGGGGTACTCAGCCCCAGCATTTT	CASSLYQGGTQPQHF
.	TRBJ1-6	.	TRBV7-7	TGTGCTAGCAGCTTAGGAAGGAGCTCCTATAATTCACCCCTCCACTTT	CASSLGRSSYNSPLHF
.	TRBJ1-1	.	TRBV5-6	TGTGCCAGCAGCTTGGTGTCGGGGGCTGAAGCTTTCTTT	CASSLVSGAEAFF
.	TRBJ1-2	.	TRBV28	TGTGCCAGCAGTTTAACGCGAGGAGTTAGCGGCTACACCTTC	CASSLTRGVSGYTF
.	TRBJ1-2	.	TRBV29-1	TGCAGCGTAGCGGGGGGCGGCTATGGCTACACCTTC	CSVAGGGYGYTF
.	TRBJ1-1	.	TRBV21-1	TGTGCCAGCAGCAAGGTCCGGGACAGGGGGGAAAACACTGAAGCTTTCTTT	CASSKVRDRGENTEAFF
.	TRBJ2-1	.	TRBV9	TGTGCCAGCAGCGTAGATCTGGAGGGCGCCTACAATGAGCAGTTCTTC	CASSVDLEGAYNEQFF
.	TRBJ1-1	.	TRBV29-1	TGCAGCGTTGAAGATAAGAGAGAGACTGAAGCTTTCTTT	CSVEDKRETEAFF
TRBD1	TRBJ1-1	.	TRBV19	TGTGCCACTTCGAAGTGGGACAGGGACGAGACTGAAGCTTTCTTT	CATSKWDRDETEAFF
.	TRBJ2-1	.	TRBV19	TGTGCCAGTAGTAACCGAACTAGTGGAAGATCCTACAATGAGCAGTTCTTC	CASSNRTSGRSYNEQFF
.	TRBJ2-5	.	TRBV29-1	TGCAGCGTTGCCGCGGCCCAAGAGACCCAGTACTTC	CSVAAAQETQYF
.	TRBJ1-2	.	TRBV29-1	TGCAGCGTTGACTCGGGGGGCGGTGGCTACACCTTC	CSVDSGGGGYTF
.	TRBJ1-6	few	TRBV4-1	TGCGCCAGCAGCCAGGGCCAGGGAGGGCGTAATTCACCCCTCCACTTT	CASSQGQGGRNSPLHF
TRBD2	TRBJ2-7	.	TRBV7-7	TGTGCCAGCAGCTTAGGGGCGGGAGCCGGCTACGAGCAGTACTTC	CASSLGAGAGYEQYF
.	TRBJ2-3	.	TRBV24-1	TGTGCCACCAGGCGGGACGGCGGCACAGATACGCAGTATTTT	CATRRDGGTDTQYF
.	TRBJ2-5	.	TRBV2	TGTGCCAGCAGTGACCGGGTCCAGGGGAAGACCCAGTACTTC	CASSDRVQGKTQYF
.	TRBJ2-3	.	TRBV5-5	TGTGCCAGCAGCTTGGCCCCGACGGGAGGCACAGATACGCAGTATTTT	CASSLAPTGGTDTQYF